This is a list of T cell receptor beta chains from one sample in a study of control samples from healthy donors and cancer patients. Using immunoSEQ multiplex PCR, the repertoire was profiled, and TCRdb retains in-frame clones only, with some absent. The sample contains approximately 160,000 clones, 80% to 95% of which appear only once. The material sequenced was blood. The source is a woman aged 25 to 39 in good health. CDR3s include the opening cysteine and the closing phenylalanine or tryptophan. A D gene is named only where the DNA matches it firmly. The size entry is marked missing in some rows and otherwise reads once, few, many or a size class.

16,.,TRBV4-3,TRBJ2-7,.,CASSQDRGGSPYEQYF,TGCGCCAGCAGCCAAGATCGAGGGGGTTCGCCGTACGAGCAGTACTTC
15,.,TRBV6-2/TRBV6-3,TRBJ1-2,.,CASSYSGGSLGGYTF,TGTGCCAGCAGTTACTCAGGCGGATCCCTCGGGGGCTACACCTTC
15,TRBD1,TRBV10-3,TRBJ2-7,.,CAISGTGGTTYEQYF,TGTGCCATCAGCGGGACAGGGGGTACGACCTACGAGCAGTACTTC
16,TRBD1,TRBV29-1,TRBJ1-1,.,CSVEGWTGGVDTEAFF,TGCAGCGTTGAAGGCTGGACAGGGGGTGTTGACACTGAAGCTTTCTTT
14,.,TRBV7-9,TRBJ1-5,.,CASSLEGFSQPQHF,TGTGCCAGCAGCTTAGAAGGGTTTTCTCAGCCCCAGCATTTT
14,.,TRBV29-1,TRBJ2-7,once,CSVEEGVAPNEQYF,TGCAGCGTTGAAGAAGGTGTAGCTCCCAACGAGCAGTACTTC
18,TRBD2,TRBV7-6,TRBJ2-2,.,CASSLKLAGGRYTGELFF,TGTGCCAGCAGCTTAAAACTAGCGGGAGGGCGGTACACCGGGGAGCTGTTTTTT
15,.,TRBV9,TRBJ2-1,.,CASSPAPSSHNEQFF,TGTGCCAGCAGCCCAGCGCCTAGTTCCCACAATGAGCAGTTCTTC
15,.,TRBV28,TRBJ2-3,once,CASSSQGGGTDTQYF,TGTGCCAGCAGTTCACAGGGAGGTGGCACAGATACGCAGTATTTT
15,TRBD2,TRBV11-3,TRBJ2-3,once,CASSSPGLAKDTQYF,TGTGCCAGCAGCTCGCCGGGACTAGCGAAAGATACGCAGTATTTT
14,TRBD1,TRBV25-1,TRBJ1-6,.,CASSGGTVLSPLHF,TGTGCCAGCAGTGGGGGGACAGTCCTTTCACCCCTCCACTTT
13,.,TRBV7-2,TRBJ2-7,.,CASSRSRDYEQYF,TGTGCCAGCAGCCGCAGCCGGGACTACGAGCAGTACTTC
14,.,TRBV27,TRBJ1-3,.,CASSLMSSGNTIYF,TGTGCCAGCAGTTTAATGAGCTCTGGAAACACCATATATTTT
17,.,TRBV4-1,TRBJ1-6,.,CASRPGTHENYNSPLHF,TGCGCCAGCAGACCCGGGACACACGAGAACTATAATTCACCCCTCCACTTT
15,.,TRBV28,TRBJ1-4,.,CASINTGLGREKLFF,TGTGCCAGCATTAATACAGGGTTGGGTCGTGAAAAACTGTTTTTT
11,.,TRBV20-1,TRBJ1-1,.,CFPQGSTEAFF,TGCTTTCCACAGGGCAGCACTGAAGCTTTCTTT
13,.,TRBV28,TRBJ2-2,.,CASIGQNTGELFF,TGTGCCAGTATAGGACAGAACACCGGGGAGCTGTTTTTT
15,.,TRBV9,TRBJ1-3,.,CASSVGGSSGNTIYF,TGTGCCAGCAGCGTAGGCGGGAGCTCTGGAAACACCATATATTTT
14,.,TRBV19,TRBJ1-2,.,CASSIDRGNYGYTF,TGTGCCAGTAGTATAGATCGAGGGAACTATGGCTACACCTTC
14,.,TRBV9,TRBJ2-3,.,CASSVALSTDTQYF,TGTGCCAGCAGCGTAGCTCTAAGCACAGATACGCAGTATTTT
13,TRBD2,TRBV27,TRBJ2-7,.,CASSPGLDYEQYF,TGTGCCAGCAGTCCGGGACTAGATTACGAGCAGTACTTC
16,TRBD1,TRBV18,TRBJ1-5,.,CASSPGGRGLNQPQHF,TGTGCCAGCTCCCCGGGTGGCAGGGGGCTCAATCAGCCCCAGCATTTT
15,.,TRBV6-2/TRBV6-3,TRBJ1-4,.,CASSYYTATNEKLFF,TGTGCCAGCAGTTACTACACTGCAACTAATGAAAAACTGTTTTTT
16,TRBD2,TRBV6-5,TRBJ2-7,.,CASSYSASGTSYEQYF,TGTGCCAGCAGTTACTCGGCTAGCGGGACCTCCTACGAGCAGTACTTC
14,.,TRBV2,TRBJ2-1,once,CASRGAGVYNEQFF,TGTGCCAGCCGGGGGGCGGGGGTTTACAATGAGCAGTTCTTC
15,TRBD2,TRBV28,TRBJ2-1,.,CASSPGLAPTNEQFF,TGTGCCAGCAGTCCCGGACTAGCGCCTACCAATGAGCAGTTCTTC
13,.,TRBV25-1,TRBJ2-1,.,CASSDSTRPEQFF,TGTGCCAGCAGTGATTCTACCAGGCCTGAGCAGTTCTTC
11,.,TRBV5-1,TRBJ2-7,few,CASSARGEQYF,TGCGCCAGCAGCGCCAGGGGCGAGCAGTACTTC
14,TRBD1,TRBV6-4,TRBJ2-2,few,CASSDSTGAGELFF,TGTGCCAGCAGTGACTCGACAGGGGCCGGGGAGCTGTTTTTT
14,.,TRBV5-6,TRBJ1-2,.,CASSLSGNRLGYTF,TGTGCCAGCAGCTTGTCAGGGAATAGGCTAGGCTACACCTTC
15,.,TRBV11-2,TRBJ2-7,.,CASSLDPGAHYEQYF,TGTGCCAGCAGCTTAGATCCGGGGGCGCATTACGAGCAGTACTTC
13,TRBD1,TRBV5-1,TRBJ1-1,.,CASSWTGVAEAFF,TGCGCCAGCAGTTGGACAGGAGTGGCTGAAGCTTTCTTT